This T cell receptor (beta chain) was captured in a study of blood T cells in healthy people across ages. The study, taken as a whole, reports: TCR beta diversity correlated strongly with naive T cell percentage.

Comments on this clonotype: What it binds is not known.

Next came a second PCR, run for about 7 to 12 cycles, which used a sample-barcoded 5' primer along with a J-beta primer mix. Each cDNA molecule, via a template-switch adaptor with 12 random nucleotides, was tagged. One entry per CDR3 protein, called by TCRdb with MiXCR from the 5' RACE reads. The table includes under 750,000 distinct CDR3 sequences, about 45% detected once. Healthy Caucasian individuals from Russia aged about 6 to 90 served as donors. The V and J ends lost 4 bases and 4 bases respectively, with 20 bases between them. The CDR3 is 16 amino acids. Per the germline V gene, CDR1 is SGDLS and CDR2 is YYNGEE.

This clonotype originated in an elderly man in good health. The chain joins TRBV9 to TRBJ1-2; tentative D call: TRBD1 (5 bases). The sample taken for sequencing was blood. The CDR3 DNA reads TGTGCCAGCAGCCCCCGCGAGACAGAACCCCTCTATGGCTACACCTTC. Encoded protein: CASSPRETEPLYGYTF. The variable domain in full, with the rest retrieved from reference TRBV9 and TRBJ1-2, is DSGVTQTPKHLITATGQRVTLRCSPRSGDLSVYWYQQSLDQGLQFLIQYYNGEERAKGNILERFSAQQFPDLHSELNLSSLELGDSALYFCASSPRETEPLYGYTFGSGTRLTVV.